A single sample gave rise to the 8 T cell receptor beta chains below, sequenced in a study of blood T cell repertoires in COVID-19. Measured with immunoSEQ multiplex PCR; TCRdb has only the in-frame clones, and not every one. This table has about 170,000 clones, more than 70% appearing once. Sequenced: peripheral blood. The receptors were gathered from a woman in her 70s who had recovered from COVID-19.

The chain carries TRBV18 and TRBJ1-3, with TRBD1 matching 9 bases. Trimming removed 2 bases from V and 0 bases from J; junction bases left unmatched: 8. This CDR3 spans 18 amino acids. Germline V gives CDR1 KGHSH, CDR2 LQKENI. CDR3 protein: CASSPGTGGHVSGNTIYF. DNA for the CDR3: TGTGCCAGCTCACCAGGAACAGGGGGCCACGTCTCTGGAAACACCATATATTTT.

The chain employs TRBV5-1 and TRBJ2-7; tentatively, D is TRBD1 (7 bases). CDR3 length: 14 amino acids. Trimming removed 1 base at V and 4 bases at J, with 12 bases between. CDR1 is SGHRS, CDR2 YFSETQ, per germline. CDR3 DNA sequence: TGCGCCAGCAGCTTGCGGCAGGGGGGTTACGAGCAGTACTTC. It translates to CASSLRQGGYEQYF.

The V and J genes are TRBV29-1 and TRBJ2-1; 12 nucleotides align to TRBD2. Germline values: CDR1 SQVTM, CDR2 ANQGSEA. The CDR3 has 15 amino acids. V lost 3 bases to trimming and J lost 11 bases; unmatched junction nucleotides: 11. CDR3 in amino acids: CSVDRPPSGRAQQFF. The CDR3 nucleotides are TGCAGCGTTGACCGCCCCCCTAGCGGGAGGGCCCAGCAGTTCTTC.

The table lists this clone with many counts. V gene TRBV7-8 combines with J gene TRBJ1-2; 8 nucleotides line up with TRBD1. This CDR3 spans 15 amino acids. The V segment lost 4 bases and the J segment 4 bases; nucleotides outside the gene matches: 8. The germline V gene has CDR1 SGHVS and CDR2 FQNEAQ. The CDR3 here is CASSSNRGVGYGYTF. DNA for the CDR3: TGTGCCAGCAGCTCAAACAGGGGGGTAGGCTATGGCTACACCTTC.

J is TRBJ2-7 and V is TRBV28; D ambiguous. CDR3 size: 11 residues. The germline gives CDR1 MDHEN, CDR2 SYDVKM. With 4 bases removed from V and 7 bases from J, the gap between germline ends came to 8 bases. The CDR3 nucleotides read TGTGCCAGCAGTTCCCTTGTAGAGCAGTACTTC. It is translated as CASSSLVEQYF.

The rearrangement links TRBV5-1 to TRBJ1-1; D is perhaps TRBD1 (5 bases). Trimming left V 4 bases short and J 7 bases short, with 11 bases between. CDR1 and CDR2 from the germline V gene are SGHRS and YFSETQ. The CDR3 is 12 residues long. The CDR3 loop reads CASSLRQNEAFF. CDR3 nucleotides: TGCGCCAGCAGCCTCCGACAGAATGAAGCTTTCTTT.

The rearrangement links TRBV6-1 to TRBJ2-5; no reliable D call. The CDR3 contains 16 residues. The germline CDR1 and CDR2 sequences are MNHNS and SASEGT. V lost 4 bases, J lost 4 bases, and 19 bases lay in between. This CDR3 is CASSVSPRPSGETQYF. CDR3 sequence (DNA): TGTGCCAGCAGTGTTTCTCCCAGACCTTCGGGAGAGACCCAGTACTTC.

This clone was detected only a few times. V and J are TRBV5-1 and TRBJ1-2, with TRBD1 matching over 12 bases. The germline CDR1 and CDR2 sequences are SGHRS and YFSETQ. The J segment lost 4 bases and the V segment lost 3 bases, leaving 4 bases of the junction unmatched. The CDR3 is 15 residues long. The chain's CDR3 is CASSSGQGAGYGYTF. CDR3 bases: TGCGCCAGCAGCTCGGGACAGGGGGCCGGCTATGGCTACACCTTC.